One sample yielded the 27 T cell receptor beta chains listed below, sequenced in a study of response to subunit inactivated influenza vaccine (dated by TCRdb to between 2017 and 2018). Libraries were constructed by RT-PCR. Sequencing relied on an Illumina HiSeq 2500. The public reads were reprocessed in TCRdb via fastp at Q25 and MiXCR, keeping in-frame beta chains. Rows with a matching CDR3 protein are joined into one entry that keeps the most common DNA and genes. The sample table shows approximately 500,000 distinct CDR3 sequences, and around 15% are seen once. Clones ranked in the top ten supply 8.5% to 14% of the sample. Sequencing used PBMCs from blood, obtained about 12 days after vaccination. The receptors stem from a man aged 50 or older who received an inactivated influenza vaccine. Donor details come from another sample of the same person, matched by shared clones.

This sequence joins TRBV7-9 and TRBJ2-1, with D uncertain. V lost 0 bases to trimming and J lost 7 bases, with 19 bases between them. Germline values: CDR1 SEHNR, CDR2 FQNEAQ (reference sequence). This CDR3 has 17 residues. CDR3 nucleotides: TGTGCCAGCAGCTTAGCGTGGGTGGGGAAGGTAATGAATGAGCAGTTCTTC. Its translation is CASSLAWVGKVMNEQFF.

The J gene is TRBJ2-1, the V gene TRBV3-1; 7 nucleotides agree with TRBD1. Germline loops: CDR1 LGHDT, CDR2 YNNKEL (reference sequence). The CDR3 runs to 13 residues. J gave up 6 bases and V 4 bases, and 3 bases lay outside the gene matches. The CDR3 protein is CASSPGTVNEQFF. The CDR3 coding sequence is TGTGCCAGCAGCCCTGGGACAGTCAATGAGCAGTTCTTC.

The rearrangement joins TRBV10-3 to TRBJ1-5; the match to TRBD1 covers 10 bases. CDR3 length equals 15 residues. Germline loops: CDR1 ENHRY, CDR2 SYGVKD. V shed 5 bases and J 7 bases; nucleotides not matched to a gene: 8. The CDR3: CAISSMTGGSQPQHF. As DNA, the CDR3 is TGTGCCATCAGTTCCATGACAGGGGGCTCCCAGCCCCAGCATTTT.

The gene calls are TRBV20-1 and TRBJ1-1; 8 bases match TRBD1. CDR3 length: 14 amino acids. Germline loops: CDR1 DFQATT, CDR2 SNEGSKA (reference sequence). V shed 0 bases, J shed 4 bases, and the junction held 4 bases outside the gene matches. This CDR3 is CSARDPRGRTEAFF. The CDR3 DNA reads TGCAGTGCTAGAGATCCCAGGGGGCGCACTGAAGCTTTCTTT.

This clonotype was counted between two and nine times. V and J are TRBV11-1 and TRBJ2-7; the match to TRBD1 covers 9 bases. J lost 6 bases, V lost 5 bases, and 8 bases had no gene match. Germline V gives CDR1 SGHAT, CDR2 FQDESV (reference sequence). This CDR3 has 14 residues. This chain's CDR3 is CASSPGTGRIEQYF. The CDR3 DNA reads as TGTGCCAGCAGCCCCGGGACAGGGAGGATCGAGCAGTACTTC.

In this sample, this clonotype turned up many times. The chain uses TRBV20-1 and TRBJ2-7; 13 nucleotides align to TRBD2. The V segment lost 4 bases and the J segment 12 bases; nucleotides outside the gene matches: 12. Germline V lookup: CDR1 DFQATT, CDR2 SNEGSKA (reference sequence). This CDR3 spans 14 amino acids. CDR3 bases: TGCAGTGCTAACCGCCCGGGACTAGCGGGATGGTCGTACTTC. The encoded protein is CSANRPGLAGWSYF.

This clonotype has at least ten counts. The V gene is TRBV12-3 or TRBV12-4, the J gene TRBJ2-1; the D is unclear. The CDR3 spans 11 residues. V shed 6 bases and J shed 9 bases, with 9 bases lying between them. The CDR3 here is CASSPRVEQFF. For the CDR3, the DNA is TGTGCCAGCAGCCCGAGAGTTGAGCAGTTCTTC.

This clonotype was observed a single time. In nucleotides, the CDR3 is TGTGCCGGCAGGACAGGAGGATCCTACAATGAGCAGTTCTTC. It encodes CAGRTGGSYNEQFF. The chain uses TRBV30 and TRBJ2-1; 7 bases align to TRBD1. This CDR3 is 14 amino acids long. With V trimmed by 8 bases and J by 1 base, 8 bases remained unmatched. Germline lookup yields CDR1 GTSNPN and CDR2 SVGIG (reference sequence).

This clonotype was recorded at least ten times. At one boundary the junction diverges from the germline segment, which might be a read error. The V gene is TRBV15, the J gene TRBJ2-5, with a possible D match to TRBD1 (5 bases). The germline gives CDR1 LNHNV, CDR2 YYDKDF (reference sequence). The length of the CDR3 is 12 residues. The DNA for the CDR3 is TGTGCCACCAGCAGACCAAGACAGCCTCGGAACTTC. Encoded protein: CATSRPRQPRNF.

J is TRBJ2-2 and V is TRBV15; D is possibly TRBD1 (6 bases). Germline V lookup: CDR1 LNHNV, CDR2 YYDKDF (reference sequence). Trimming removed 5 bases at V and 0 bases at J, with 13 bases between. This CDR3 has 16 amino acids. CDR3: CATSRGGQSNTGELFF. The CDR3, as DNA: TGTGCCACCAGCCGAGGCGGACAGTCGAACACCGGGGAGCTGTTTTTT.

The V gene is TRBV4-2, the J gene TRBJ1-1; 8 nucleotides match TRBD1. Trimming removed 3 bases from V and 1 base from J; junction bases left unmatched: 1. CDR1 and CDR2 from the germline V gene are LGHNA and YNFKEQ. The length of the CDR3 is 14 residues. DNA of the CDR3: TGTGCCAGCAGCCACGGGACAGGGAACACTGAAGCTTTCTTT. It translates to CASSHGTGNTEAFF.

This clonotype was seen only a few times. The chain has TRBV5-1 and TRBJ2-5, with a weak D call TRBD1 (6 bases). CDR1 SGHRS and CDR2 YFSETQ come from the germline V gene. The CDR3 is 15 residues long. V was trimmed by 0 bases and J by 4 bases, leaving 13 bases between them. CDR3 amino acids: CASSLGSGVRETQYF. CDR3 nucleotide sequence: TGCGCCAGCAGCTTGGGATCAGGGGTTCGAGAGACCCAGTACTTC.

The rearrangement links TRBV20-1 to TRBJ1-3; D uncertain. Germline CDR1 reads DFQATT; CDR2 reads SNEGSKA (reference sequence). The CDR3 covers 12 residues. Trimming took 3 bases from V and 2 from J, leaving 5 bases between them. The CDR3 reads CSASPAGNTIYF. The DNA for the CDR3 is TGCAGTGCTAGTCCAGCTGGAAACACCATATATTTT.

This clonotype has more than one count but fewer than ten. V usage is TRBV7-3 and J usage is TRBJ2-5; 9 bases line up with TRBD2. The germline V gene has CDR1 SGHTA and CDR2 FQGTGA. Trimming took 5 bases from V and 3 from J; bases not matched to a gene: 10. CDR3 size: 16 residues. The CDR3 loop is CASSPIPTSGEETQYF. The CDR3 bases are TGTGCCAGCAGCCCAATCCCGACTAGCGGTGAAGAGACCCAGTACTTC.

This clonotype was found a few times. This chain uses TRBV29-1 with TRBJ1-2; D call uncertain. Germline V lookup: CDR1 SQVTM, CDR2 ANQGSEA. Deletions cut 4 bases from V and 7 bases from J, with 16 bases between. This CDR3 spans 13 amino acids. The CDR3 DNA reads TGCAGCGTTGCAATGGGCGTCGGCTTTGGCTACACCTTC. Encoded protein: CSVAMGVGFGYTF.

This clonotype was detected many times. The gene calls are TRBV19 and TRBJ2-1; D is unclear. This CDR3 is built from 15 residues. Germline V gene lookup returns CDR1 LNHDA and CDR2 SQIVND (reference sequence). V dropped 0 bases and J dropped 4 bases, with 10 bases sitting between them. DNA for the CDR3: TGTGCCAGTAGTATAGATAGTCCAAAGTACAATGAGCAGTTCTTC. Translating gives CASSIDSPKYNEQFF.

This clonotype was seen more than once but under ten times. The chain carries TRBV7-2 and TRBJ1-5; D is unclear. Between the trimmed V and J ends, which lost 4 bases and 2 bases, there was a span of 9 bases. CDR1 and CDR2 (germline): SGHTA, FQGNSA. The CDR3 consists of 14 residues. For the CDR3, the DNA is TGTGCCAGCAGCTCTCTGAGCGGCAATCAGCCCCAGCATTTT. Amino acids: CASSSLSGNQPQHF.

This rearrangement joins TRBV6-1 to TRBJ2-5; D uncertain. Germline V lookup: CDR1 MNHNS, CDR2 SASEGT. Trimming removed 0 bases from V and 5 bases from J, with 10 bases in between. This CDR3 has 14 residues. Here the CDR3 DNA reads TGTGCCAGCAGTGAAGCCCCGCCTCGGGAGACCCAGTACTTC. This translates into CASSEAPPRETQYF.

This clonotype was seen a few times. The chain has TRBV12-3 or TRBV12-4 and TRBJ2-1; tentatively, D is TRBD2 (5 bases). This CDR3 region has 13 residues. Trimming took 6 bases from V and 10 from J, leaving 16 bases between them. This CDR3 is CASSISSSGEQFF. The DNA of the CDR3 is TGTGCCAGCAGCATTTCCTCGAGCGGAGAGCAGTTCTTC.

The chain couples TRBV4-1 to TRBJ2-1; D may match TRBD1 or TRBD2 (5 bases each). Germline CDR1 MGHRA, CDR2 YSYEKL. The V end was cut by 3 bases, the J end by 7 bases, with 19 bases between. The CDR3 covers 16 residues. The chain's CDR3 is CASSQGTRAAWNEQFF. For the CDR3, the DNA is TGCGCCAGCAGCCAGGGGACGAGGGCCGCTTGGAATGAGCAGTTCTTC.

The V call is TRBV6-2 or TRBV6-3, the J call TRBJ2-2, with TRBD1 identical over 7 bases. The CDR3 covers 16 residues. V trimming: 5 bases; J trimming: 0 bases; junction bases outside the gene matches: 6. Germline CDR1 reads MNHEY; CDR2 reads SVGEGT. The CDR3 spells CASSQGQTANTGELFF. For the CDR3, the DNA is TGTGCCAGCAGTCAGGGACAGACCGCGAACACCGGGGAGCTGTTTTTT.

J is TRBJ1-1 and V is TRBV6-2 or TRBV6-3; TRBD1 matches at 10 bases. The CDR3 consists of 16 residues. The germline V gene encodes CDR1 MNHEY and CDR2 SVGEGT. V lost 0 bases to trimming and J lost 6 bases; unmatched junction nucleotides: 7. CDR3 sequence (DNA): TGTGCCAGCAGTTACTCCCTGACAGGGGGCGCCTCTGAAGCTTTCTTT. Translating it yields CASSYSLTGGASEAFF.

The CDR3 coding sequence is TGCAGTGCTAGGGGGGTTACTAGCGGTTACAATGAGCAGTTCTTC. Translation gives CSARGVTSGYNEQFF. The chain uses TRBV20-1 and TRBJ2-1, with 8 bases lining up with TRBD2. The CDR3 spans 15 residues. J gave up 4 bases and V 3 bases, and 8 bases lay outside the gene matches. The germline V gene encodes CDR1 DFQATT and CDR2 SNEGSKA (reference sequence).

The rearrangement links TRBV6-5 to TRBJ2-2; possibly TRBD1 or TRBD2 for D (5 bases each). Germline V gene lookup returns CDR1 MNHEY and CDR2 SVGAGI. The CDR3 extends over 16 amino acids. Trimming left V 2 bases short and J 4 bases short, with 14 bases between. In DNA form, the CDR3 reads TGTGCCAGCAGTTACGGGCTGGGGGTGGGCACCGGGGAGCTGTTTTTT. This translates into CASSYGLGVGTGELFF.

This clonotype was observed a few times. The V and J genes are TRBV6-2 or TRBV6-3 and TRBJ1-5; TRBD1 matches at 7 bases. The J segment lost 6 bases and the V segment lost 5 bases, leaving 10 bases of the junction unmatched. This CDR3 is 15 amino acids long. Germline V lookup: CDR1 MNHEY, CDR2 SVGEGT. The CDR3 DNA sequence: TGTGCCAGCAGTACTCGACAGGGTCTGGGTCAGCCCCAGCATTTT. Its translation: CASSTRQGLGQPQHF.

The count of this clonotype is one. This chain connects TRBV18 to TRBJ2-7; the match to TRBD1 covers 7 bases. There are 15 residues in the CDR3. Per the germline V gene, CDR1 is KGHSH and CDR2 is LQKENI. With V trimmed by 6 bases and J by 4 bases, 12 bases remained unmatched. CDR3 DNA: TGTGCCAGCTCTTCCACAGGGGCTGTAGAGTACGAGCAGTACTTC. Encoded protein: CASSSTGAVEYEQYF.

In its sample, this clonotype was seen a few times. This rearrangement joins TRBV18 to TRBJ2-4; TRBD1 matches 9 bases. The CDR3 runs 15 residues. Germline-derived CDR1 and CDR2 are KGHSH and LQKENI. The J segment lost 3 bases and the V segment lost 3 bases, leaving 3 bases of the junction unmatched. The CDR3 coding sequence is TGTGCCAGCTCACCGACAGGGGGGCGCAAAAACATTCAGTACTTC. This codes for CASSPTGGRKNIQYF.